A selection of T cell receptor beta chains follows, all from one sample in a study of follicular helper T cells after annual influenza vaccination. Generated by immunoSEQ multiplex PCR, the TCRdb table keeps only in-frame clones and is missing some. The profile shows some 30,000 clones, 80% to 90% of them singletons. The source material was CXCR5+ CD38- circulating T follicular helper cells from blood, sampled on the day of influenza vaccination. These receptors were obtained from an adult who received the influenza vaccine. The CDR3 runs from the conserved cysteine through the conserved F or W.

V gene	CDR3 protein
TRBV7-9	CASSLVWERNNEQFF
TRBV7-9	CASSLALGAINEKLFF
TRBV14	CASSPLGGAYGYTF
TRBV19	CASTPTGGRNQPQHF
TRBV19	CATSDRDQPQHF
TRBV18	CASSPPWDKQTGTIPFRRYEQYF
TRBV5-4	CASSQGQGRYGYTF
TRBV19	CASSIVGAEAFF
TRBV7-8	CASKGVNEQFF
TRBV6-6	CASSRTGPNNSPLHF
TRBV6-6	CASTSGQGKNEQFF
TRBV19	CASDQGGLNGYTF
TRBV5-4	CASSPGGGSPQAFF
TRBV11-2	CASTKRERGEVNEQFF
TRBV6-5	CASSSDRFAYEQYF
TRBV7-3	CASSLGLAGVETQYF
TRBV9	CASSAATGRGPQHF
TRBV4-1	CASSQDKIQGGSYEQYF
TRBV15	CATSRDPGQQETQYF
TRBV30	CACHKGLAGYEQYF
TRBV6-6	CASSYSQGANYGYTF
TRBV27	CASSRGGGRTGELFF
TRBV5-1	CASSRQGGDEKLFF
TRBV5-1	CASRKAGQGAGELFF
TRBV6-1	CASSAREGDGYTF